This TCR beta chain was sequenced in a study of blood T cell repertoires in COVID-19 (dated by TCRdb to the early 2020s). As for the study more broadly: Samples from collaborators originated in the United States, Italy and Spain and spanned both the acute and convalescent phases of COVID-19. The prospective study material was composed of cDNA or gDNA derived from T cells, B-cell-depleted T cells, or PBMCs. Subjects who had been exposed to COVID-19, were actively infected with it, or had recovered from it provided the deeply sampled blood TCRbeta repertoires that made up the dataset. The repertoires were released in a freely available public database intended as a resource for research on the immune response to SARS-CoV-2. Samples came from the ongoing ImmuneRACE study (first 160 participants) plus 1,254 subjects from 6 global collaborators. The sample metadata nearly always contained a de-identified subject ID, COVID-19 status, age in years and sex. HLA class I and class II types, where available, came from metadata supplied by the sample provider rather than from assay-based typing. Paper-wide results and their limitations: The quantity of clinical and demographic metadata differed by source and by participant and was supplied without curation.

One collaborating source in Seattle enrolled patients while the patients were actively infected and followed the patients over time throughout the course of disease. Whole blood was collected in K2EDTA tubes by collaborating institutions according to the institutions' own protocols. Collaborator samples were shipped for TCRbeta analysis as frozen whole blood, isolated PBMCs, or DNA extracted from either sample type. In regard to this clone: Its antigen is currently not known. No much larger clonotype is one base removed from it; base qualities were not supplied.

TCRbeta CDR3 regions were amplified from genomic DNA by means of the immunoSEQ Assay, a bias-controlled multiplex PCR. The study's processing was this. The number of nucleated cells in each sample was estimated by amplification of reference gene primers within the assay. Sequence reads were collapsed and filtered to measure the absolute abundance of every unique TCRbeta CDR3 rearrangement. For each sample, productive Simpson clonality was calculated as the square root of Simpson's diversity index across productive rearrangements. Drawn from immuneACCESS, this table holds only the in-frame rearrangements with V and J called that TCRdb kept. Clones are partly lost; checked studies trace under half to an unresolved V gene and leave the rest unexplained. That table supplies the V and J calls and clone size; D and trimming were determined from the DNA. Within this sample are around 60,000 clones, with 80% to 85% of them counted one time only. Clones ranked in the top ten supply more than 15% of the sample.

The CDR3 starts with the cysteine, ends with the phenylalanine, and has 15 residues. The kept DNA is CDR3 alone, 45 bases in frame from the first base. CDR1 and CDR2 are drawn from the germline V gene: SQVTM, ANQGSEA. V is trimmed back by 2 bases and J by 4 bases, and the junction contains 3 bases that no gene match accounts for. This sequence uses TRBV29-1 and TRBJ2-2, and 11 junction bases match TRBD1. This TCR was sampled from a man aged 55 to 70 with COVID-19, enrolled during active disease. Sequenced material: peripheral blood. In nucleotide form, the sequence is TGCAGCGTTGAACGGACAGGGGGCGGCACCGGGGAGCTGTTTTTT. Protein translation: CSVERTGGGTGELFF.